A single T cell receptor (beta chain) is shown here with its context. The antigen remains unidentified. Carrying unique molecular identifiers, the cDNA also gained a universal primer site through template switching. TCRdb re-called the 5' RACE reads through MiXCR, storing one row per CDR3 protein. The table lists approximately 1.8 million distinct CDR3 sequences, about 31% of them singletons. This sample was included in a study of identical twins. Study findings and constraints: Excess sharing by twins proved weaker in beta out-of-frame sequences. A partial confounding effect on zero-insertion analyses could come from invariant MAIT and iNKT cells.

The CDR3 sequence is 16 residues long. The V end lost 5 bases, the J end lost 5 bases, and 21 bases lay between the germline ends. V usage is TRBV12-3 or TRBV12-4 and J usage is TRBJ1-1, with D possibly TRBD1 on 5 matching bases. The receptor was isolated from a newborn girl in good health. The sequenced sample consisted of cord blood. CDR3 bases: TGTGCCAGCAGTCCTAGGGACGGGAGGTGGCTTACTGAAGCTTTCTTT. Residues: CASSPRDGRWLTEAFF.